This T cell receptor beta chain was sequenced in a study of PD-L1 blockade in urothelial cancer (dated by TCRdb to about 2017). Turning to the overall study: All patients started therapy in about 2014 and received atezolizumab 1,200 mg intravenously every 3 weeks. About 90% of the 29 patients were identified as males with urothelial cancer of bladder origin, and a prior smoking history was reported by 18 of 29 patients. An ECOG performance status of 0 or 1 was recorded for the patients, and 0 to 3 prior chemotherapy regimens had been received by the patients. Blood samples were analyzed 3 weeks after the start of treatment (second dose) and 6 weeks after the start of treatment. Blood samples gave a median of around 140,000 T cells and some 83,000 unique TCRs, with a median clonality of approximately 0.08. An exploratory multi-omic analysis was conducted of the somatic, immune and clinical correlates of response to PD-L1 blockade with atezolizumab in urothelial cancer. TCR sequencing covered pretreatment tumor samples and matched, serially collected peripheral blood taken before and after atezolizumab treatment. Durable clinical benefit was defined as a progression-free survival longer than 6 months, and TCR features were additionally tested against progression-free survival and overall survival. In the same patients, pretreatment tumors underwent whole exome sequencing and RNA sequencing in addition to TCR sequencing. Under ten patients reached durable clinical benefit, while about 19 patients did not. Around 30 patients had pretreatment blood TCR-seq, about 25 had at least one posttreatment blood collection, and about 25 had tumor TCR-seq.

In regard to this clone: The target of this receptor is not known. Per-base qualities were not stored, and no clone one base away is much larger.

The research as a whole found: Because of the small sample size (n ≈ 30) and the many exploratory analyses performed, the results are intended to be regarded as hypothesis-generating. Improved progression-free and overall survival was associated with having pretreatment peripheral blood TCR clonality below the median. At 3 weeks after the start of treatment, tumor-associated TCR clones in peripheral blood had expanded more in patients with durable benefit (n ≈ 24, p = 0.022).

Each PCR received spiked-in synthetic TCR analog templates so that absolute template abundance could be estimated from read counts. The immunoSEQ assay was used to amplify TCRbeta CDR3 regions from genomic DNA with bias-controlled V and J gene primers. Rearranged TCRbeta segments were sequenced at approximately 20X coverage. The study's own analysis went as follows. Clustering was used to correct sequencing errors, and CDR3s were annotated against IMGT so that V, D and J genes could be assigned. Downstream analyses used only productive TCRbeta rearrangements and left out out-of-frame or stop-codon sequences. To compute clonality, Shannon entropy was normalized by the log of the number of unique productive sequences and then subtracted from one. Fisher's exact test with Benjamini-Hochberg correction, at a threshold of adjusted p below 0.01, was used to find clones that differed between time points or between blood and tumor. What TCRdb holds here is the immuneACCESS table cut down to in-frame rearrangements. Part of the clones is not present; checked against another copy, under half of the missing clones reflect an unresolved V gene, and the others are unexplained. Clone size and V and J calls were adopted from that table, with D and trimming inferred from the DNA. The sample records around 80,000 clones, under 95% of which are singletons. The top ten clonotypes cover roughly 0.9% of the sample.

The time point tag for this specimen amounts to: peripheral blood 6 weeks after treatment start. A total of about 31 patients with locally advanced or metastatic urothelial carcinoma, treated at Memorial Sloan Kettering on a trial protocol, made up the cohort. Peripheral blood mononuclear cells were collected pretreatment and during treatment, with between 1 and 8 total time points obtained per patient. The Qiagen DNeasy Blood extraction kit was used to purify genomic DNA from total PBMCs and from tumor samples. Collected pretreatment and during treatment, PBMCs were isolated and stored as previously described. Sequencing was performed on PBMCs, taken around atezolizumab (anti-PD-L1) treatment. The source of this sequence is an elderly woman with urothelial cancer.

The CDR3 protein: CASSLGAVQETQYF. The DNA sequence is as follows: TGTGCCAGCAGCTTAGGGGCAGTCCAAGAGACCCAGTACTTC. The chain joins TRBV7-8 to TRBJ2-5; no confident D gene assignment can be made. The CDR3 covers 14 residues, taking in both the cysteine and the phenylalanine. The DNA shown is the 42-base CDR3, in frame from base 1. CDR1 and CDR2, looked up from the germline V gene, are SGHVS and FQNEAQ. Trimming removed 1 base from V and 1 base from J, leaving 7 bases between the germline ends. With all but the CDR3 taken from the reference TRBV7-8 and TRBJ2-5 genes, the full variable domain is: GAGVSQSPRYKVAKRGQDVALRCDPISGHVSLFWYQQALGQGPEFLTYFQNEAQLDKSGLPSDRFFAERPEGSVSTLKIQRTQQEDSAVYLCASSLGAVQETQYFGPGTRLLVL.